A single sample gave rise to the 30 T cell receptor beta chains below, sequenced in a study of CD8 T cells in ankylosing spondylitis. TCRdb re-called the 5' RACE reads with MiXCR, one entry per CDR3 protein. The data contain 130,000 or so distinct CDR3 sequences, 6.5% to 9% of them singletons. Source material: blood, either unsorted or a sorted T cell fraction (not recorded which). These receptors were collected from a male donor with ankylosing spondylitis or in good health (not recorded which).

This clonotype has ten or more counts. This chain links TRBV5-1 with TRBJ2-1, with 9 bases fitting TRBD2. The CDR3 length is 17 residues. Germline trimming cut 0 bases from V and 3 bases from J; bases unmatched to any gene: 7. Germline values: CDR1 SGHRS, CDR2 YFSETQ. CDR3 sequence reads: CASSLGSRTSDYNEQFF. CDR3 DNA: TGCGCCAGCAGCTTGGGTAGCCGGACTAGCGACTACAATGAGCAGTTCTTC.

In DNA form, the CDR3 reads TGCAGTGCCGAGATAGACGGGATAGACTACGAGCAGTACTTC. Translating gives CSAEIDGIDYEQYF. The chain employs TRBV20-1 and TRBJ2-7, with a possible D match to TRBD2 (5 bases). The germline V gene encodes CDR1 DFQATT and CDR2 SNEGSKA (reference sequence). V lost 6 bases, J lost 3 bases, and 18 bases lay in between. The CDR3 length is 14 residues.

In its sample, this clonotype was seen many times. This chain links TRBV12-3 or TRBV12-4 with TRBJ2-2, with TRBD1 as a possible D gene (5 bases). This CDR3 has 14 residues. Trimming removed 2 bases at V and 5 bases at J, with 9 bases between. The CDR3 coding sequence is TGTGCCAGCAGTTTATTGTCAGGGACCGGGGAGCTGTTTTTT. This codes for CASSLLSGTGELFF.

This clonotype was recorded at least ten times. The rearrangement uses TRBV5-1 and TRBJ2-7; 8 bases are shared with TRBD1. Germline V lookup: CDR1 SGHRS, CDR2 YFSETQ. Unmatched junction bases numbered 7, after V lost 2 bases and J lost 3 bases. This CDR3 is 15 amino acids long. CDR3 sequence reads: CASSLPGGRDYEQYF. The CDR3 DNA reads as TGCGCCAGCAGCTTACCAGGGGGCCGCGACTACGAGCAGTACTTC.

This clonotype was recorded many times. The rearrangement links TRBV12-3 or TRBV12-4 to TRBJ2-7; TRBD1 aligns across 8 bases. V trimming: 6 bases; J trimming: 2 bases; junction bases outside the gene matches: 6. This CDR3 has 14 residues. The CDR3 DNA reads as TGTGCCAGCAGCCCCAGGACAGGGACCTACGAGCAGTACTTC. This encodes CASSPRTGTYEQYF.

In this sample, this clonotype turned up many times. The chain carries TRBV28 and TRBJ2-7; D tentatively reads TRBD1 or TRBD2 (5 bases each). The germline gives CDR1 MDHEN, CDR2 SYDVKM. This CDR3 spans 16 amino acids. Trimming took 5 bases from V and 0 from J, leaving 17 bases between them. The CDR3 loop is CASSGGSAKSSYEQYF. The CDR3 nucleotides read TGTGCCAGCAGTGGGGGAAGCGCGAAAAGCTCCTACGAGCAGTACTTC.

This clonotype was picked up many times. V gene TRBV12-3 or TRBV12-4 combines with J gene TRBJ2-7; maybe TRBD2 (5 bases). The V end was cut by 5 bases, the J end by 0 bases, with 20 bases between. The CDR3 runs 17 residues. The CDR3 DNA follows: TGTGCCAGCAGTCCCACTCGGCGGGCCTTGAGCTCCTACGAGCAGTACTTC. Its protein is CASSPTRRALSSYEQYF.

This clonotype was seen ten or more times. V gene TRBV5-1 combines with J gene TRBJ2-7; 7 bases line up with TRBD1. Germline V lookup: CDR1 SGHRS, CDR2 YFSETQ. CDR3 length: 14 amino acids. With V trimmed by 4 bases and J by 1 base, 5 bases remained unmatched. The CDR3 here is CASSRRDRSYEQYF. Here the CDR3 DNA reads TGCGCCAGCAGCCGAAGGGACAGATCCTACGAGCAGTACTTC.

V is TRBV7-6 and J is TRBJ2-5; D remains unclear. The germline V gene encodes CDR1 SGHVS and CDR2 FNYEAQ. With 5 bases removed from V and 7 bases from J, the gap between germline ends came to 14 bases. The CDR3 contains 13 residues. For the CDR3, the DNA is TGTGCCAGCAGCCCCCCGGGCACAGCGACCCAGTACTTC. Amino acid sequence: CASSPPGTATQYF.

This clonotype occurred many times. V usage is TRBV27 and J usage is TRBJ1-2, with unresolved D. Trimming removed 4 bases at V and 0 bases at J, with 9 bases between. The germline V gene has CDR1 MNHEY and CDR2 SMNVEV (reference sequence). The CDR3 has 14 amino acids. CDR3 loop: CASSSGTANYGYTF. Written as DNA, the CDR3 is TGTGCCAGCAGTTCCGGAACAGCTAACTATGGCTACACCTTC.

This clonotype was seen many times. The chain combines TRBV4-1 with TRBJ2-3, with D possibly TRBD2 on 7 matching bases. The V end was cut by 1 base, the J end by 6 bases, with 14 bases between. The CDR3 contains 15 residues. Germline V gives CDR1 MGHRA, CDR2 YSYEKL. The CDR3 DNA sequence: TGCGCCAGCAGCCAAGGGTGGGGGGGCGAGGATACGCAGTATTTT. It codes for CASSQGWGGEDTQYF.

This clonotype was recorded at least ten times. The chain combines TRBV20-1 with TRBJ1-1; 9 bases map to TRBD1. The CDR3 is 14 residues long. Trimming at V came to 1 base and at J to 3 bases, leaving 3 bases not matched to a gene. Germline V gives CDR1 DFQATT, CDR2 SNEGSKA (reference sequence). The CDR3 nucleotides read TGCAGTGCTAGAGGGACAGGGGTGGACACTGAAGCTTTCTTT. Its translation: CSARGTGVDTEAFF.

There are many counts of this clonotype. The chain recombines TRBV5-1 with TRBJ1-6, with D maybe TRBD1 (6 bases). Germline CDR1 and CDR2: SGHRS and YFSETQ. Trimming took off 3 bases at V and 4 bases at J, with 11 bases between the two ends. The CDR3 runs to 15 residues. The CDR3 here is CASSSRDIYNSPLHF. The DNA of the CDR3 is TGCGCCAGCAGCTCACGGGACATTTATAATTCACCCCTCCACTTT.

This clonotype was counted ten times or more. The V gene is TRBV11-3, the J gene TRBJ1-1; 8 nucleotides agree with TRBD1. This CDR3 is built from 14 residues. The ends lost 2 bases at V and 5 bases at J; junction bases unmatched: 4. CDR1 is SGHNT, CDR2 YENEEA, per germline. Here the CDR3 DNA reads TGTGCCAGCAGCTTACAGGGGGCGCGGACTGAAGCTTTCTTT. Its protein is CASSLQGARTEAFF.

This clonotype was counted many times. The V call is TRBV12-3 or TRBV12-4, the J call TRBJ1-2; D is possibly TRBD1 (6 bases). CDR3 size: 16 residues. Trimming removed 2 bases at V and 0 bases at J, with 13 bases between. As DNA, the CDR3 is TGTGCCAGCAGTTTATCGCAGGACAGACCTAACTATGGCTACACCTTC. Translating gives CASSLSQDRPNYGYTF.

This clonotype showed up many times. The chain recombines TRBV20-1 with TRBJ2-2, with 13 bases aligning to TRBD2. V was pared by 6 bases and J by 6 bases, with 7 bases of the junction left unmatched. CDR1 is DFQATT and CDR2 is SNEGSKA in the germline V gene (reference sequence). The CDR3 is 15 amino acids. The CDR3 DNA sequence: TGCAGTGCATCATGGACTAGCGGGAGACCCGGGGAGCTGTTTTTT. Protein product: CSASWTSGRPGELFF.

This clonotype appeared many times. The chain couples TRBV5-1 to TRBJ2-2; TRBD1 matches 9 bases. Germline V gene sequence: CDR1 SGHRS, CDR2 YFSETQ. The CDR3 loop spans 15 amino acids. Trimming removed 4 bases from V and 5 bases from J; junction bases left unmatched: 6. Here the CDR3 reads CASSKGQGGTGELFF. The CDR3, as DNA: TGCGCCAGCAGCAAGGGACAGGGCGGGACCGGGGAGCTGTTTTTT.

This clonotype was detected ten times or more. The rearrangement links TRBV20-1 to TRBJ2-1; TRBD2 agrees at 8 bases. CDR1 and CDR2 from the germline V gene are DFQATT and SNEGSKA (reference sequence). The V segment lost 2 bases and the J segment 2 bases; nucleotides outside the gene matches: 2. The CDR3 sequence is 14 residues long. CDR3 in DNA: TGCAGTGCTAGACTAGCGGGTACCTACAATGAGCAGTTCTTC. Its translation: CSARLAGTYNEQFF.

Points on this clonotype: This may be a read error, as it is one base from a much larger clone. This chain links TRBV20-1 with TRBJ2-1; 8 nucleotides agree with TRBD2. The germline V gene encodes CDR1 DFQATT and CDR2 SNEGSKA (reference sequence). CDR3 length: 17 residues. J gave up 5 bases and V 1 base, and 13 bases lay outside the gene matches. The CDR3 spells CSARGGTGGRLNNEQFF. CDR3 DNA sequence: TGCAGTGCTAGAGGAGGGACTGGCGGGAGGTTGAACAATGAGCAGTTCTTC.

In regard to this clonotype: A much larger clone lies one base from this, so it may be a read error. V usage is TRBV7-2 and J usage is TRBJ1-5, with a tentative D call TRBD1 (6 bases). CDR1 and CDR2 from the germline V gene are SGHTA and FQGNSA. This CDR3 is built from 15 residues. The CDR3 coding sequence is TGTGCCAGCAGCTTTGACAGGAATAGCAATCCGCCCCAGCATTTT. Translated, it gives CASSFDRNSNPPQHF. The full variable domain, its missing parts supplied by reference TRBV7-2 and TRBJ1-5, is GAGVSQSPSNKVTEKGKDVELRCDPISGHTALYWYRQSLGQGLEFLIYFQGNSAPDKSGLPSDRFSAERTGGSVSTLTIQRTQQEDSAVYLCASSFDRNSNPPQHFGDGTRLSIL.

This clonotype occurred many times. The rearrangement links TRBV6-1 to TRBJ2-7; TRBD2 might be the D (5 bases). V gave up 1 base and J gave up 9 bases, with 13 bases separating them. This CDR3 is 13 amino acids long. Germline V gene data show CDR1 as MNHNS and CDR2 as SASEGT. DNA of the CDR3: TGTGCCAGCAGTGAAGTGACCCGAGGAGGGCAGTACTTC. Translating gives CASSEVTRGGQYF.

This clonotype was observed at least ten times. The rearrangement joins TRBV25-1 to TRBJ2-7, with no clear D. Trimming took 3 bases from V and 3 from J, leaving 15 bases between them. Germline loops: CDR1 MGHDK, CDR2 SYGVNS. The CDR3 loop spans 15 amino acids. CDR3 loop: CASSDLTGASYEQYF. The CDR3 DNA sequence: TGTGCCAGCAGTGACCTGACGGGCGCAAGCTACGAGCAGTACTTC.

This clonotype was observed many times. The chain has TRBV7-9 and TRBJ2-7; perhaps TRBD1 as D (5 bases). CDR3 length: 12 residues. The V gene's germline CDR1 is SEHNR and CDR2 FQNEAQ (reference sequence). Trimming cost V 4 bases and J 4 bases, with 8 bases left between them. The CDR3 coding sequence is TGTGCCAGCAGCTGGGGCTCATACGAGCAGTACTTC. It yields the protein CASSWGSYEQYF.

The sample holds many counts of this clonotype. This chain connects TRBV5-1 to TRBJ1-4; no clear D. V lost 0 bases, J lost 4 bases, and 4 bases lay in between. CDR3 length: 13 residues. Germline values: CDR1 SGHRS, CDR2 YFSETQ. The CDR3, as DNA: TGCGCCAGCAGCTTGGCCTTTAATGAAAAACTGTTTTTT. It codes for CASSLAFNEKLFF.

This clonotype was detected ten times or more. The CDR3 sequence: CASSPPDRAGAFF. CDR3 in DNA: TGTGCCAGCAGCCCGCCGGACAGGGCGGGAGCTTTCTTT. The chain couples TRBV7-6 to TRBJ1-1; 8 nucleotides match TRBD1. CDR3 length: 13 residues. J lost 10 bases, V lost 5 bases, and 9 bases had no gene match. Germline V gene data show CDR1 as SGHVS and CDR2 as FNYEAQ. Full variable domain (missing parts from reference TRBV7-6 and TRBJ1-1): GAGVSQSPRYKVTKRGQDVALRCDPISGHVSLYWYRQALGQGPEFLTYFNYEAQQDKSGLPNDRFSAERPEGSISTLTIQRTEQRDSAMYRCASSPPDRAGAFFGQGTRLTVV.

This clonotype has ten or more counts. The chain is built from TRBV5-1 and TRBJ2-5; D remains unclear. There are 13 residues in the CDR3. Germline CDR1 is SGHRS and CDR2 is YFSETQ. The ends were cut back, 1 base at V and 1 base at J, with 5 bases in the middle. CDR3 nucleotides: TGCGCCAGCAGCTTGCCCACCCAAGAGACCCAGTACTTC. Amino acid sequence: CASSLPTQETQYF. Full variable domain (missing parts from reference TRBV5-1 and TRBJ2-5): KAGVTQTPRYLIKTRGQQVTLSCSPISGHRSVSWYQQTPGQGLQFLFEYFSETQRNKGNFPGRFSGRQFSNSRSEMNVSTLELGDSALYLCASSLPTQETQYFGPGTRLLVL.

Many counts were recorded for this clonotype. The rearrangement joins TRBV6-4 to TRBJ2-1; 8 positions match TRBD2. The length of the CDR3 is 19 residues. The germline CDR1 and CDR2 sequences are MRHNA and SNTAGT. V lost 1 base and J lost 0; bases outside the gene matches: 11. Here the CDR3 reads CASSDWSGGHRSSYNEQFF. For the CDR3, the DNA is TGTGCCAGCAGTGACTGGAGCGGGGGACACCGAAGCTCCTACAATGAGCAGTTCTTC.

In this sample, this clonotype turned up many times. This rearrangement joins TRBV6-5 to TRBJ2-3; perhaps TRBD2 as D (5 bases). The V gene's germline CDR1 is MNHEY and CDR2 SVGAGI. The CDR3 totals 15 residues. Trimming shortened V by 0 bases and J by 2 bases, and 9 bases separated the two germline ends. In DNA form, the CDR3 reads TGTGCCAGCAGTTACTCCCCGGGGTACACAGATACGCAGTATTTT. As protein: CASSYSPGYTDTQYF.

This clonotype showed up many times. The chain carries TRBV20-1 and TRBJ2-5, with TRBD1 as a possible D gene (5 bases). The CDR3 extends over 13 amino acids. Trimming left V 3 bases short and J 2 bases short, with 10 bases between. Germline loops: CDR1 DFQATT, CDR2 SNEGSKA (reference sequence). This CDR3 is CSASRQTQETQYF. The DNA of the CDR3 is TGCAGTGCTAGTCGACAGACACAAGAGACCCAGTACTTC.

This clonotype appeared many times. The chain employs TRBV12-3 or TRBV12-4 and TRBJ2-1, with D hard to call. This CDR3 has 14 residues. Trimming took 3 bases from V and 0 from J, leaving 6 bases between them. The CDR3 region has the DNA TGTGCCAGCAGTTTCTGGAGCTCCTACAATGAGCAGTTCTTC. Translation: CASSFWSSYNEQFF.